Sequencing of this T cell receptor (beta chain) was carried out in a study of CD8 T cells in ankylosing spondylitis (TCRdb year 2017). At the level of the whole study: The study set out to find disease-linked TCR variants by profiling T cell receptor beta repertoires in ankylosing spondylitis patients and healthy donors. Peripheral blood was sampled, and synovial fluid was also collected from ankylosing spondylitis patients. The full study cohort was made up of under 30 ankylosing spondylitis patients and over 90 healthy donors. On the study overall, not on this receptor specifically: The disease-linked clones showed a CD8+ phenotype and occurred at relatively low frequencies in peripheral blood. Some of the motif variants had been reported before in the synovial fluid and blood of reactive arthritis patients, a finding that suggests common disease-initiation mechanisms. The disease-linked clones were reported to be significantly enriched in matched synovial fluid samples from ankylosing spondylitis patients. Blood from ankylosing spondylitis patients appeared to be characterized by a TCR beta motif made up of about 8 highly homologous amino acid variants.

V is cut back by 7 bases and J by 2 bases, with 8 bases in the junction unmatched. The germline V gene sets CDR1 to MNHEY and CDR2 to SVGEGT. The CDR3 goes from the cysteine to the phenylalanine over 14 residues. The sequence is cut down to CDR3 DNA, 42 bases in frame from base 1. This sample was sequenced with an Illumina HiSeq 2500. TCR beta libraries were prepared by quantitative 5'-RACE with molecular barcodes. The authors' pipeline ran thus. Disease-linked TCR variants were identified with a new computational method built on a probabilistic model of VDJ rearrangement. TCRdb reprocessing: public reads trimmed at Q25 with fastp, clones called with MiXCR, in-frame beta chains kept. Rows are unified per CDR3 protein, each entry keeping the most common DNA and genes. The V and J calls and clone size are TCRdb's, not the authors'. For this sample there are roughly 180,000 distinct CDR3 sequences; roughly 12% appear just once. In total, the top ten clones hold 25% to 35% of the sample.

Only a few counts were recorded for this clonotype. Its antigen remains undetermined. Base-call qualities are not available, and no considerably larger clone is one nucleotide away. This TCR was recovered from a male donor with ankylosing spondylitis or in good health (not recorded which). What was sequenced was blood, either unsorted or a sorted T cell fraction (not recorded which). The sequence is built from TRBV6-2 or TRBV6-3 and TRBJ2-7, with 7 bases in between that match TRBD2. CDR3 reads: CASTSSGTTYEQYF. The bases are TGTGCCAGCACCAGCAGCGGGACGACCTACGAGCAGTACTTC.